A selection of T cell receptor beta chains follows, all from one sample in a study of blood T cell repertoires in COVID-19. TCRdb's copy holds only in-frame clones and misses some; the assay was immunoSEQ multiplex PCR. The table has some 83,000 clones, around 72% seen once. The sequenced sample was peripheral blood. The receptors originated from a woman older than 75 with acute or convalescent COVID-19. Each CDR3 is given with its conserved first and last residue. The D gene is left open where the match is weak. Not all rows give a size; the values are once, few, many and, for expanded clones, a class.

j_gene: TRBJ2-1; d_gene: TRBD1; abundance: many; v_gene: TRBV18; CDR3aa: CASSPSGQGAINEQFF; CDR3nt: TGTGCCAGCTCACCGTCGGGACAGGGGGCGATCAATGAGCAGTTCTTC
j_gene: TRBJ1-4; d_gene: NA; abundance: NA; v_gene: TRBV5-1; CDR3aa: CASSLSGTDEKLFF; CDR3nt: TGCGCCAGCAGCTTGTCAGGAACTGATGAAAAACTGTTTTTT
j_gene: TRBJ1-3; d_gene: TRBD1; abundance: NA; v_gene: TRBV7-9; CDR3aa: CASSDTGAGNTIYF; CDR3nt: TGTGCCAGCAGCGACACAGGGGCGGGAAACACCATATATTTT
j_gene: TRBJ1-4; d_gene: TRBD1; abundance: few; v_gene: TRBV5-1; CDR3aa: CASSLAGQLNEKLFF; CDR3nt: TGCGCCAGCAGCTTGGCGGGACAGCTTAATGAAAAACTGTTTTTT
j_gene: TRBJ1-4; d_gene: NA; abundance: NA; v_gene: TRBV27; CDR3aa: CASSLVRFGEKLFF; CDR3nt: TGTGCCAGCAGTTTAGTGAGGTTCGGTGAAAAACTGTTTTTT
j_gene: TRBJ2-7; d_gene: NA; abundance: few; v_gene: TRBV7-2; CDR3aa: CASSPRSTQGSYEQYF; CDR3nt: TGTGCCAGCAGCCCCCGATCAACGCAGGGCTCCTACGAGCAGTACTTC
j_gene: TRBJ2-7; d_gene: TRBD1; abundance: NA; v_gene: TRBV28; CDR3aa: CASSLPGGAFEQYF; CDR3nt: TGTGCCAGCAGCCTGCCAGGGGGCGCATTCGAGCAGTACTTC
j_gene: TRBJ2-1; d_gene: TRBD1; abundance: NA; v_gene: TRBV24-1; CDR3aa: CATSGPGQGSDEQFF; CDR3nt: TGTGCCACCAGTGGACCGGGACAGGGGAGTGATGAGCAGTTCTTC
j_gene: TRBJ1-5; d_gene: TRBD1; abundance: NA; v_gene: TRBV2; CDR3aa: CASSGDRGGRQPQHF; CDR3nt: TGTGCCAGCAGTGGGGACAGGGGAGGAAGGCAGCCCCAGCATTTT
j_gene: TRBJ2-1; d_gene: TRBD2; abundance: NA; v_gene: TRBV10-3; CDR3aa: CAISERAGGPSDEQFF; CDR3nt: TGTGCCATCAGTGAGAGGGCGGGGGGGCCGAGTGATGAGCAGTTCTTC
j_gene: TRBJ1-1; d_gene: NA; abundance: few; v_gene: TRBV7-9; CDR3aa: CASSAQQDTEAFF; CDR3nt: TGTGCCAGCAGCGCTCAACAGGACACTGAAGCTTTCTTT
j_gene: TRBJ1-4; d_gene: TRBD1; abundance: NA; v_gene: TRBV2; CDR3aa: CASSLWTGLTNEKLFF; CDR3nt: TGTGCCAGCAGCCTATGGACAGGGCTAACTAATGAAAAACTGTTTTTT
j_gene: TRBJ2-5; d_gene: NA; abundance: NA; v_gene: TRBV11-2; CDR3aa: CASGGSPQETQYF; CDR3nt: TGTGCCAGCGGAGGGTCGCCCCAAGAGACCCAGTACTTC
j_gene: TRBJ2-7; d_gene: NA; abundance: NA; v_gene: TRBV19; CDR3aa: CASSRNGQYEQYF; CDR3nt: TGTGCCAGTAGTCGGAATGGACAGTACGAGCAGTACTTC
j_gene: TRBJ2-7; d_gene: NA; abundance: NA; v_gene: TRBV9; CDR3aa: CASSVGRNPSYEQYF; CDR3nt: TGTGCCAGCAGCGTAGGGCGGAACCCGTCCTACGAGCAGTACTTC
j_gene: TRBJ2-1; d_gene: NA; abundance: once; v_gene: TRBV19; CDR3aa: CASRFDRVRGSEQFF; CDR3nt: TGTGCCAGTAGATTCGACCGAGTCCGAGGTAGTGAGCAGTTCTTC
j_gene: TRBJ2-1; d_gene: NA; abundance: NA; v_gene: TRBV20-1; CDR3aa: CSATPYNEQFF; CDR3nt: TGCAGTGCTACTCCGTACAATGAGCAGTTCTTC
j_gene: TRBJ1-5; d_gene: TRBD1; abundance: NA; v_gene: TRBV7-8; CDR3aa: CASSKDRVGNQPQHF; CDR3nt: TGTGCCAGCAGCAAGGACAGGGTGGGGAATCAGCCCCAGCATTTT
j_gene: TRBJ2-1; d_gene: TRBD2; abundance: NA; v_gene: TRBV9; CDR3aa: CASSVASSGGAYEQFF; CDR3nt: TGTGCCAGCAGCGTAGCTAGCAGCGGGGGGGCCTATGAGCAGTTCTTC
j_gene: TRBJ2-5; d_gene: TRBD2; abundance: NA; v_gene: TRBV3-1/TRBV3-2; CDR3aa: CASSPSLAGWETQYF; CDR3nt: TGTGCCAGCAGCCCGTCACTAGCGGGGTGGGAGACCCAGTACTTC
j_gene: TRBJ2-3; d_gene: NA; abundance: NA; v_gene: TRBV20-1; CDR3aa: CSASPLVGTDTQYF; CDR3nt: TGCAGTGCTAGTCCGTTAGTTGGTACAGATACGCAGTATTTT
j_gene: TRBJ2-5; d_gene: NA; abundance: NA; v_gene: TRBV4-3; CDR3aa: CASSQDFWGGETQYF; CDR3nt: TGCGCCAGCAGCCAAGATTTTTGGGGAGGAGAGACCCAGTACTTC
j_gene: TRBJ1-4; d_gene: NA; abundance: few; v_gene: TRBV5-4; CDR3aa: CASSLGQDRSNEKLFF; CDR3nt: TGTGCCAGCAGCCTGGGCCAGGACAGATCGAATGAAAAACTGTTTTTT
j_gene: TRBJ2-1; d_gene: TRBD2; abundance: NA; v_gene: TRBV7-9; CDR3aa: CASSLDRLAGYNEQFF; CDR3nt: TGTGCCAGCAGCTTAGATAGACTAGCGGGTTACAATGAGCAGTTCTTC
j_gene: TRBJ2-2; d_gene: NA; abundance: few; v_gene: TRBV5-6; CDR3aa: CASSFLIPRGNTGELFF; CDR3nt: TGTGCCAGCAGCTTTCTTATACCCAGGGGGAACACCGGGGAGCTGTTTTTT
j_gene: TRBJ1-2; d_gene: TRBD1; abundance: NA; v_gene: TRBV7-8; CDR3aa: CASSRDRGYGYTF; CDR3nt: TGTGCCAGCAGCCGCGACAGGGGGTATGGCTACACCTTC
j_gene: TRBJ1-2; d_gene: NA; abundance: NA; v_gene: TRBV28; CDR3aa: CASSLGWQGGTSYGYTF; CDR3nt: TGTGCCAGCAGTTTGGGCTGGCAGGGAGGGACCTCCTATGGCTACACCTTC
j_gene: TRBJ1-2; d_gene: NA; abundance: NA; v_gene: TRBV5-6; CDR3aa: CASRPPAGYGYTF; CDR3nt: TGTGCCAGCAGACCGCCGGCAGGCTATGGCTACACCTTC
j_gene: TRBJ1-5; d_gene: TRBD1; abundance: NA; v_gene: TRBV4-1; CDR3aa: CASSPDRTGGGQPQHF; CDR3nt: TGCGCCAGCAGCCCAGACCGGACAGGGGGCGGTCAGCCCCAGCATTTT
j_gene: TRBJ2-3; d_gene: NA; abundance: NA; v_gene: TRBV11-2; CDR3aa: CASSHRGASTDTQYF; CDR3nt: TGTGCCAGCAGCCATCGCGGGGCTAGCACAGATACGCAGTATTTT
j_gene: TRBJ2-5; d_gene: NA; abundance: NA; v_gene: TRBV7-9; CDR3aa: CASSTDSQETQYF; CDR3nt: TGTGCCAGCAGCACGGACAGTCAAGAGACCCAGTACTTC
j_gene: TRBJ1-1; d_gene: NA; abundance: NA; v_gene: TRBV4-3; CDR3aa: CASSQTTVPTEAFF; CDR3nt: TGCGCCAGCAGCCAAACGACAGTGCCCACTGAAGCTTTCTTT
j_gene: TRBJ2-5; d_gene: TRBD2; abundance: NA; v_gene: TRBV6-5; CDR3aa: CASSYSKGTTGTQYF; CDR3nt: TGTGCCAGCAGTTACTCGAAAGGGACTACGGGGACCCAGTACTTC
j_gene: TRBJ1-6; d_gene: NA; abundance: NA; v_gene: TRBV9; CDR3aa: CASRDTTYNSPLHF; CDR3nt: TGTGCCAGCAGGGACACGACCTATAATTCACCCCTCCACTTT
j_gene: TRBJ1-2; d_gene: NA; abundance: NA; v_gene: TRBV5-1; CDR3aa: CASSSREGAYGYTF; CDR3nt: TGCGCCAGCAGCTCGCGTGAGGGCGCCTATGGCTACACCTTC
j_gene: TRBJ2-7; d_gene: NA; abundance: NA; v_gene: TRBV18; CDR3aa: CASSPAGTTYEQYF; CDR3nt: TGTGCCAGCTCACCCGCCGGGACAACCTACGAGCAGTACTTC
j_gene: TRBJ1-4; d_gene: TRBD1; abundance: NA; v_gene: TRBV7-9; CDR3aa: CASSPLGQGFEKLFF; CDR3nt: TGTGCCAGCAGCCCTCTGGGACAGGGATTTGAAAAACTGTTTTTT
j_gene: TRBJ2-1; d_gene: TRBD1; abundance: NA; v_gene: TRBV3-1/TRBV3-2; CDR3aa: CASSLAGGNEQFF; CDR3nt: TGTGCCAGCAGCCTTGCAGGGGGCAATGAGCAGTTCTTC
j_gene: TRBJ1-1; d_gene: TRBD1; abundance: few; v_gene: TRBV2; CDR3aa: CASTLWGGTVNTEAFF; CDR3nt: TGTGCCAGCACCCTGTGGGGTGGGACAGTGAACACTGAAGCTTTCTTT
j_gene: TRBJ1-4; d_gene: NA; abundance: NA; v_gene: TRBV6-2/TRBV6-3; CDR3aa: CASSPMTGSTATNEKLFF; CDR3nt: TGTGCCAGCAGTCCCATGACAGGATCAACCGCTACTAATGAAAAACTGTTTTTT
j_gene: TRBJ2-7; d_gene: TRBD1; abundance: NA; v_gene: TRBV4-1; CDR3aa: CASSLGQGARSYEQYF; CDR3nt: TGCGCCAGCAGCCTAGGACAGGGGGCGAGAAGCTACGAGCAGTACTTC
j_gene: TRBJ1-1; d_gene: TRBD1; abundance: NA; v_gene: TRBV11-2; CDR3aa: CASSLWQGEVNTEAFF; CDR3nt: TGTGCCAGCAGCTTGTGGCAGGGGGAAGTGAACACTGAAGCTTTCTTT
j_gene: TRBJ1-1; d_gene: NA; abundance: NA; v_gene: TRBV5-8; CDR3aa: CASSLGPGGYTEAFF; CDR3nt: TGTGCCAGCAGCTTGGGCCCAGGTGGGTACACTGAAGCTTTCTTT
j_gene: TRBJ1-1; d_gene: TRBD1; abundance: NA; v_gene: TRBV10-3; CDR3aa: CAISGQGVLNTEAFF; CDR3nt: TGTGCCATCAGTGGACAGGGGGTTCTCAACACTGAAGCTTTCTTT
j_gene: TRBJ1-1; d_gene: NA; abundance: NA; v_gene: TRBV18; CDR3aa: CASSPSGLRAEAFF; CDR3nt: TGTGCCAGCTCACCAAGCGGGCTCCGCGCTGAAGCTTTCTTT
j_gene: TRBJ2-1; d_gene: NA; abundance: once; v_gene: TRBV9; CDR3aa: CASSVVGRTRDEQFF; CDR3nt: TGTGCCAGCAGCGTAGTAGGACGAACGCGGGATGAGCAGTTCTTC
j_gene: TRBJ1-5; d_gene: NA; abundance: few; v_gene: TRBV18; CDR3aa: CASSPQTSWDQPQHF; CDR3nt: TGTGCCAGCTCACCACAGACATCTTGGGATCAGCCCCAGCATTTT
j_gene: TRBJ2-7; d_gene: NA; abundance: NA; v_gene: TRBV5-4; CDR3aa: CASSSGPGGLSSYEQYF; CDR3nt: TGTGCCAGCAGCTCTGGGCCCGGGGGGCTGAGCTCCTACGAGCAGTACTTC
j_gene: TRBJ2-3; d_gene: TRBD2; abundance: NA; v_gene: TRBV4-3; CDR3aa: CASSQEGAGDHTDTQYF; CDR3nt: TGCGCCAGCAGCCAAGAAGGGGCGGGGGACCACACAGATACGCAGTATTTT
j_gene: TRBJ1-2; d_gene: TRBD1; abundance: NA; v_gene: TRBV7-3; CDR3aa: CASSLRSRGDYGYTF; CDR3nt: TGTGCCAGCAGCTTACGTTCCAGGGGGGATTATGGCTACACCTTC
j_gene: TRBJ1-1; d_gene: TRBD1; abundance: NA; v_gene: TRBV28; CDR3aa: CASRRPGQGDAFF; CDR3nt: TGTGCCAGCAGGCGTCCGGGACAGGGTGACGCTTTCTTT
j_gene: TRBJ1-2; d_gene: TRBD1; abundance: NA; v_gene: TRBV4-3; CDR3aa: CASSDWTGSGGYTF; CDR3nt: TGCGCCAGCAGCGACTGGACAGGCTCAGGCGGCTACACCTTC
j_gene: TRBJ1-6; d_gene: NA; abundance: NA; v_gene: TRBV19; CDR3aa: CASSIGRASPLHF; CDR3nt: TGTGCCAGTAGTATTGGGCGGGCCTCACCCCTCCACTTT
j_gene: TRBJ1-2; d_gene: NA; abundance: NA; v_gene: TRBV9; CDR3aa: CASSVRGGDGYTF; CDR3nt: TGTGCCAGCAGCGTACGGGGAGGAGATGGCTACACCTTC
j_gene: TRBJ2-7; d_gene: TRBD1; abundance: few; v_gene: TRBV15; CDR3aa: CATSRNWGRTGANEQYF; CDR3nt: TGTGCCACCAGCAGGAACTGGGGGAGGACAGGGGCTAACGAGCAGTACTTC
j_gene: TRBJ2-3; d_gene: TRBD2; abundance: few; v_gene: TRBV7-9; CDR3aa: CASSLLAGGSDTQYF; CDR3nt: TGTGCCAGCAGCTTACTAGCGGGGGGGTCAGATACGCAGTATTTT
j_gene: TRBJ1-2; d_gene: NA; abundance: NA; v_gene: TRBV18; CDR3aa: CASSPDEAYGYTF; CDR3nt: TGTGCCAGCTCACCAGACGAAGCGTATGGCTACACCTTC
j_gene: TRBJ2-3; d_gene: TRBD2; abundance: NA; v_gene: TRBV24-1; CDR3aa: CATSDTAGGTDTQYF; CDR3nt: TGTGCCACCAGTGATACAGCGGGGGGCACAGATACGCAGTATTTT